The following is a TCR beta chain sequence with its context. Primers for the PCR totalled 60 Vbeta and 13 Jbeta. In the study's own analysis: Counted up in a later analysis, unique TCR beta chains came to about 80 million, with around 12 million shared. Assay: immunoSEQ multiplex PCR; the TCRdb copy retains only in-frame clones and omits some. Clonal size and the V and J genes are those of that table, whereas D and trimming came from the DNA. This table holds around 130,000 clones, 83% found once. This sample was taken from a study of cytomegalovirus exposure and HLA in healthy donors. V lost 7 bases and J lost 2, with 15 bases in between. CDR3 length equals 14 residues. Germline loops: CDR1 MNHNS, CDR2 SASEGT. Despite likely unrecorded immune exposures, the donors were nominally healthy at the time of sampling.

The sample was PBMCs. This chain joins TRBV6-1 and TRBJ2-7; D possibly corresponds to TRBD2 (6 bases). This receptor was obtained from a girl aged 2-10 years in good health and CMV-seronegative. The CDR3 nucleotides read TGTGCCAGCACCCCGTATTCGGGGGCCTACGAGCAGTACTTC. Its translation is CASTPYSGAYEQYF.